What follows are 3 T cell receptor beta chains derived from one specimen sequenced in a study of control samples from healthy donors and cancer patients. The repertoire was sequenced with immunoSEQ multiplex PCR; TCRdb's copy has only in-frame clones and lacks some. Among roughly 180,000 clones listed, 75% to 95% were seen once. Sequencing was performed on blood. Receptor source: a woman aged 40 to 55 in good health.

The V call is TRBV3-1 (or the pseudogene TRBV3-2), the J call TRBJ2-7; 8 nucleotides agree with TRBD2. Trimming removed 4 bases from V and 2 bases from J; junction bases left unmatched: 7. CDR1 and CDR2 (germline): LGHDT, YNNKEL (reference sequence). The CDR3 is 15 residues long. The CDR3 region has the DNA TGTGCCAGCAGCCTACAGAGCGGGGGTCCCTACGAGCAGTACTTC. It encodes CASSLQSGGPYEQYF.

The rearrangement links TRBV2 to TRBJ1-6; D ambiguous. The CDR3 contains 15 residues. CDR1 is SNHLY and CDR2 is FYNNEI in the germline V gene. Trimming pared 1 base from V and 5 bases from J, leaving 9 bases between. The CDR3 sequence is CASSEGHPNNSPLHF. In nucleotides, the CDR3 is TGTGCCAGCAGTGAAGGACATCCCAATAATTCACCCCTCCACTTT.

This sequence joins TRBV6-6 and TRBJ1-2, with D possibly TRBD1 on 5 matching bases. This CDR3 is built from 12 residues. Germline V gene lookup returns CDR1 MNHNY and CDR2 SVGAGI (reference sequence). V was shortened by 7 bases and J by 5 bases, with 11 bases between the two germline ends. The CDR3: CASMWGGYGYTF. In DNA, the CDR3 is TGTGCCAGCATGTGGGGGGGATATGGCTACACCTTC.